This T cell receptor beta chain was sequenced in a study of blood T cell repertoires in COVID-19. Overall study context: There were acute and convalescent COVID-19 samples, and they came from the United States, Italy and Spain. Sample material is recorded as cDNA or gDNA derived from T cells, B-cell-depleted T cells, or PBMCs.

In germline, CDR1 is ENHRY, CDR2 SYGVKD. The CDR3 loop spans 14 amino acids. Between the trimmed V and J ends, which lost 1 base and 3 bases, there was a span of 9 bases. Original handling: Amplified reference gene primers provided the basis for estimating nucleated cell counts. Sequencing used immunoSEQ multiplex PCR; TCRdb keeps in-frame clones, though not all of them. D and trimming were read from the DNA, whereas the V and J calls and clone size are those reported in that table. The table lists about 16,000 clones, roughly 93% of them singletons, with roughly 5.8% in the top ten. The clonotype originates from a human donor in a cohort sampled during active COVID-19. The material sequenced was peripheral blood. The rearrangement uses TRBV10-3 and TRBJ1-1, with D unresolved. Here the CDR3 DNA reads TGTGCCATCAGTGAGTTGGAGGGAGACACTGAAGCTTTCTTT. Amino acids: CAISELEGDTEAFF.